A single T cell receptor beta chain is shown here with its context. Its recognized antigen is unknown. Within one base of it there is no much larger clone, and no base qualities were kept. The immunoSEQ Assay, a bias-controlled multiplex PCR, was used to amplify TCRbeta CDR3 regions from genomic DNA. The published analysis was carried out like this. The number of nucleated cells in each sample was estimated from the amplification of reference gene primers within the assay. Sequence reads were collapsed and filtered to measure the absolute abundance of every unique TCRbeta CDR3 rearrangement. Productive Simpson clonality was computed per sample as the square root of Simpson's diversity index over productive rearrangements. TCRdb re-hosts the immuneACCESS table, in-frame sequences only. Its copies lack some clones; in the studies checked, an unresolved V gene accounts for under half of them, and the cause for the rest is not known. Clonal size and the V and J genes are those of that table, whereas D and trimming came from the DNA. This sample holds about 260,000 clones; roughly 90% were observed only once. Jointly, the top ten make up 2.5% to 3.5% of the sample.

The sample belongs to a study of blood T cell repertoires in COVID-19 (TCRdb year 2020). Turning to the overall study: The collaborator samples originated in the United States, Italy and Spain and spanned the acute and convalescent phases of COVID-19. The material from the prospective study consisted of cDNA or gDNA derived from T cells, B-cell-depleted T cells, or PBMCs. The dataset comprised deeply sampled blood TCRbeta repertoires from subjects exposed to, actively infected with, or recovered from COVID-19. The repertoires were released in a freely available public database meant as a resource for research on the immune response to SARS-CoV-2. The samples were drawn from two sources: the first 160 participants of the ongoing ImmuneRACE study, and fewer than 1,500 subjects contributed by 6 global collaborators. Nearly every sample came with metadata listing a de-identified subject ID, COVID-19 status, age in years and sex. Where available, HLA class I and class II types were taken from metadata supplied by the sample provider and were not determined by assay-based typing. What the research found in general, with its limitations: The amount of clinical and demographic metadata varied by source and participant and was provided uncurated.

In the prospective study, participants were roughly 18 to 89 years old, resided in fewer than 25 geographic areas of the United States, and were enrolled through a virtual design. In the prospective study, participants were assigned to cohorts based on the clinical history participants reported in a screening survey and a study questionnaire. Recovered participants in ImmuneRACE Cohort 3 were defined as having two consecutive negative NP/OP PCR tests, clearance from a healthcare professional, or resolution of symptoms. In the prospective study, whole blood, serum and a nasopharyngeal or oropharyngeal swab were collected from each participant by mobile phlebotomists. Additional blood draws and questionnaires over an approximately 2-month period could optionally be provided by prospective study participants. Before DNA extraction, blood samples from the prospective study were shipped at room temperature or frozen.

The CDR3 starts with the cysteine, ends with the phenylalanine, and has 16 residues. Only CDR3 DNA is held: 48 bases, read in frame from base 1. For CDR1 and CDR2, the germline V gene lists SGHRS and YFSETQ. Trimming leaves V shorter by 4 bases and J shorter by 0 bases, with the junction holding 10 bases beyond the gene matches. The sample was PBMCs or T cells enriched from blood (not recorded which). The sequence is built from TRBV5-1 and TRBJ2-7; 7 bases in the junction line up with TRBD2. This clonotype was sampled from a woman between 45 and 65 years old who had recovered from COVID-19. The DNA is as follows: TGCGCCAGCAGCCGGGGGGAGGAAATCAGCTCCTACGAGCAGTACTTC. Translated, it reads CASSRGEEISSYEQYF.